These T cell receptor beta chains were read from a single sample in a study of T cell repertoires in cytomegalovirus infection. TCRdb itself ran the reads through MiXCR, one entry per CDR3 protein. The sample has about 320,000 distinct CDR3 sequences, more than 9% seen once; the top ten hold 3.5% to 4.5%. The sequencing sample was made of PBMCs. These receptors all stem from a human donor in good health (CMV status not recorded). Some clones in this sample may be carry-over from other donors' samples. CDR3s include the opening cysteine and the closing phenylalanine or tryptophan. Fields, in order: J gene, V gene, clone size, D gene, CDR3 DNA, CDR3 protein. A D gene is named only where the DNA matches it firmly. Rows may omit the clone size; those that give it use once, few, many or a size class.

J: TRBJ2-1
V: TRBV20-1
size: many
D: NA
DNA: TGCAGTGCTAGAGAACGAGAAAGCTCCTACAATGAGCAGTTCTTC
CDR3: CSARERESSYNEQFF

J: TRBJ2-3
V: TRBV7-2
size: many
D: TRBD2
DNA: TGTGCCAGCAGCTTACTCGGGAGGGCCGCAATAGATACGCAGTATTTT
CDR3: CASSLLGRAAIDTQYF

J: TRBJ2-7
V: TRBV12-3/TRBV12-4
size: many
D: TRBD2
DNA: TGTGCCAGCAGTACCTCTAGCGGGGCCAACTACGAGCAGTACTTC
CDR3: CASSTSSGANYEQYF

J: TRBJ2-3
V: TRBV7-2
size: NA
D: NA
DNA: TGTGCCAGCAGCTTAGTGCGATCTAGCACAGATACGCAGTATTTT
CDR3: CASSLVRSSTDTQYF

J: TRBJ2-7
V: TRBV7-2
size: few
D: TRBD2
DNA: TGTGCCAGCAGCTCTCGGACTAGCGGGGGCGAGCAGTACTTC
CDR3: CASSSRTSGGEQYF

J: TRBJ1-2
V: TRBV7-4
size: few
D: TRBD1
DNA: TGTGCCAGCTCCCAGGACAGGGGGCTTTATGGCTACACCTTC
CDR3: CASSQDRGLYGYTF

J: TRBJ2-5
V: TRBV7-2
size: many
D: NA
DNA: TGTGCCAGCAGCTTAGAGGTCGGCAGACAAGAGACCCAGTACTTC
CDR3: CASSLEVGRQETQYF

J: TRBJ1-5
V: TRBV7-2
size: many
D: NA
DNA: TGTGCCAGCAGCTTAAAAGGTACGGGGATGAGCAATCAGCCCCAGCATTTT
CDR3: CASSLKGTGMSNQPQHF

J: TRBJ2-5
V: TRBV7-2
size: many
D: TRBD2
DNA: TGTGCCAGCAGCTTAGGTAGCGGGAGGGAGACCCAGTACTTC
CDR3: CASSLGSGRETQYF

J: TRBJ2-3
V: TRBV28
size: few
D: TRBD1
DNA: TGTGCCAGCAGCTCCACCTCCTACAACAGGGGGCGCGGAGATACGCAGTATTTT
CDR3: CASSSTSYNRGRGDTQYF

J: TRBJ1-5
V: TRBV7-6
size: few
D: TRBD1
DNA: TGTGCCAGCAGCTCAGCCGACAGGGGCCGCCAGCCCCAGCATTTT
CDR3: CASSSADRGRQPQHF

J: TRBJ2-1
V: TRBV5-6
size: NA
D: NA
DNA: TGTGCCAGCAGCTTGGAGCATGGCCACGATGAGCAGTTCTTC
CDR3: CASSLEHGHDEQFF

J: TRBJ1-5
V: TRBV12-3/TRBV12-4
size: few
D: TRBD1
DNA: TGTGCCAGCAGTTTACAACAGGGGGCCGGCAATCAGCCCCAGCATTTT
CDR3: CASSLQQGAGNQPQHF

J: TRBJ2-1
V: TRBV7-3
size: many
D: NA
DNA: TGTGCCAGCAGTCTTACAGATCTCTCCTACAATGAGCAGTTCTTC
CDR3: CASSLTDLSYNEQFF

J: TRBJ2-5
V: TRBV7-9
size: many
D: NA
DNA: TGTGCCAGCAGCTCCGGACAACGTCGGGAGACCCAGTACTTC
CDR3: CASSSGQRRETQYF

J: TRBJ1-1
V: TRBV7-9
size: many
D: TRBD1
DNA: TGTGCCAGCAGCGGAAGGACAGGGGGAAGAACTGAAGCTTTCTTT
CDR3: CASSGRTGGRTEAFF

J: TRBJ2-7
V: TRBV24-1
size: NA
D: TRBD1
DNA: TGTGCCACCAGTGAGCGGGACAGGTCCTACGAGCAGTACTTC
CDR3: CATSERDRSYEQYF

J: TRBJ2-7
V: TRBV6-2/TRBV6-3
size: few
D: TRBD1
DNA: TGTGCCAGCAGTTACGAGGGGGCGCGGGACGAGCAGTACTTC
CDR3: CASSYEGARDEQYF

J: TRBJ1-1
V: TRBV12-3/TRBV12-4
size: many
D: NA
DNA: TGTGCCAGCACCCTACACTGGCAGAACACTGAAGCTTTCTTT
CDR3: CASTLHWQNTEAFF

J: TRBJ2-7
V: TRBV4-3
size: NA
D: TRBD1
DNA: TGCGCCGGCAGCCACGACAGGGATGGCTACGAGCAGTACTTC
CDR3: CAGSHDRDGYEQYF

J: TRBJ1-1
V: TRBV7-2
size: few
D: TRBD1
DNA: TGTGCCAGCAGCTTAGATGGGACAGGCGTATCTACTGAAGCTTTCTTT
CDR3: CASSLDGTGVSTEAFF

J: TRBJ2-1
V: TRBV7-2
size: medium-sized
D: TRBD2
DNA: TGTGCCAGCACCCTAGCGGGAGGGCCGGGGAATGAGCAGTTCTTC
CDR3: CASTLAGGPGNEQFF

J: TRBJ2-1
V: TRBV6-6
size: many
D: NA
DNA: TGTGCCAGCAGTTTACCCTTGACGGGCCAGGGTCAGTTCTTC
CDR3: CASSLPLTGQGQFF

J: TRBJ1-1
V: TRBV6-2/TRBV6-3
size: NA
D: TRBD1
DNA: TGTGCCAGCACCCGGGACAGGGGAATTACTGAAGCTTTCTTT
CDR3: CASTRDRGITEAFF

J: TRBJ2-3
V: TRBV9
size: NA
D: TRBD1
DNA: TGTGCCAGCAGCGTATTTGCAGGGGGCGAAGATACGCAGTATTTT
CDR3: CASSVFAGGEDTQYF

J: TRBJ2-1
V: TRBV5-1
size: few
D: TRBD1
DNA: TGCGCCAGCAGCTTGGACACAGGGGGGCACAATGAGCAGTTCTTC
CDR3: CASSLDTGGHNEQFF

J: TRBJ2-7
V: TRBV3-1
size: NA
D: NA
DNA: TGTGCCAGCAGCCAGAACAGGATCGAGCAGTACTTC
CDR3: CASSQNRIEQYF

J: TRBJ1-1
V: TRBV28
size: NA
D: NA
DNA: TGTGCCAGCATTTCCCGGGACGGAGGACGCCCGACTGAAGCTTTCTTT
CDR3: CASISRDGGRPTEAFF

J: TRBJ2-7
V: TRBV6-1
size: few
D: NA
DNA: TGTGCCAGCAGTTACGGGCAGGACTCCTACGAGCAGTACTTC
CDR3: CASSYGQDSYEQYF

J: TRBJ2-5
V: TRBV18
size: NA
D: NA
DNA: TGTGCCAGCTCACTCCAGAAACAAGAGACCCAGTACTTC
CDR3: CASSLQKQETQYF

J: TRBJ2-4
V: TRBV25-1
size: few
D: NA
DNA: TGTGCCAGCAGTGATGACAATACCAAAAACATTCAGTACTTC
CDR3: CASSDDNTKNIQYF

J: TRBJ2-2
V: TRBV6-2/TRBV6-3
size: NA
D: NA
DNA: TGTGCCAGCAGTTACCTGCCCGCGGGGGAGCTGTTTTTT
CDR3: CASSYLPAGELFF

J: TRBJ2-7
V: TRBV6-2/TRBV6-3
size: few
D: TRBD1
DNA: TGTGCCAGCAGATCAGACAGGGGACGCTACGAGCAGTACTTC
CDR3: CASRSDRGRYEQYF

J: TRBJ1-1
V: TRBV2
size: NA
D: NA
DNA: TGTGCCAGCAGACTAAGCTGGCAGGGGAACACTGAAGCTTTCTTT
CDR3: CASRLSWQGNTEAFF

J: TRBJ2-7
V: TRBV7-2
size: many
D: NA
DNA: TGTGCCAGCAAACCCCCTCAGACCCGGGGGCAGTACTTC
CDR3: CASKPPQTRGQYF

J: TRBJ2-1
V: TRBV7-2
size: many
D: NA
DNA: TGTGCCAGCAGCCCCGGCCCGAGCTCCTACAATGAGCAGTTCTTC
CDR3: CASSPGPSSYNEQFF

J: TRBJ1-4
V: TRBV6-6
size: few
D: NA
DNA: TGTGCCAGCAGTAATTTCGAAGGGGCGAATGAAAAACTGTTTTTT
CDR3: CASSNFEGANEKLFF

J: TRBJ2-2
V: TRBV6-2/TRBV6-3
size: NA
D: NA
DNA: TGTGCCAGCAGTTACACGAACACCGGGGAGCTGTTTTTT
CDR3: CASSYTNTGELFF

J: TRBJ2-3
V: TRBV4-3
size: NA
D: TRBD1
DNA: TGCGCCAGCAGCCAAGATAACAGGGGTTTCACAGATACGCAGTATTTT
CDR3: CASSQDNRGFTDTQYF

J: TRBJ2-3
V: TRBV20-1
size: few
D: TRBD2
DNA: TGCAGTGCTAAGGTTGGCGGGAGAGCGGCAGATACGCAGTATTTT
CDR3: CSAKVGGRAADTQYF

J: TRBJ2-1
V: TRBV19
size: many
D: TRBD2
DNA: TGTGCCAGTAGTATAGCCGCGGGAGACTACAATGAGCAGTTCTTC
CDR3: CASSIAAGDYNEQFF

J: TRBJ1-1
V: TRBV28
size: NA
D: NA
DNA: TGTGCCAGCAGTCCAGGGACACCCGAGTCAGCTTTCTTT
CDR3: CASSPGTPESAFF

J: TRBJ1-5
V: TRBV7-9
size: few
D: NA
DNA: TGTGCCAGCAGTCGAGCCCCGGGGCAGCCCCAGCATTTT
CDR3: CASSRAPGQPQHF

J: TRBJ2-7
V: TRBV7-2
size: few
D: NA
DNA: TGTGCCAGCACGTCTAGAAATTACGAGCAGTACTTC
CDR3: CASTSRNYEQYF

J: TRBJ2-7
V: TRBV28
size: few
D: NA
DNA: TGTGCCAGCACCCAGGCCTCCTACGAGCAGTACTTC
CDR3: CASTQASYEQYF

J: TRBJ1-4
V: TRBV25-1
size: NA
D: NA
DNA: TGTGCCAGCAGGGGTACCAGAACAGCCGGCGAAAAACTGTTTTTT
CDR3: CASRGTRTAGEKLFF

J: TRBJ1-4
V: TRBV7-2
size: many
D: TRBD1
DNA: TGTGCCAGCAGCCGGGACAGGGCTGCGGGGGCTAATGAAAAACTGTTTTTT
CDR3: CASSRDRAAGANEKLFF

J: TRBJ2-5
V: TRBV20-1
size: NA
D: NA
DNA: TGCGGAGGGGAGACCCAGTACTTC
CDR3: CGGETQYF

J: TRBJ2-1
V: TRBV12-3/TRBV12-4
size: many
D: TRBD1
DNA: TGTGCCAGCAGTCCCGGACAGGGGGTAAACAATGAGCAGTTCTTC
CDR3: CASSPGQGVNNEQFF

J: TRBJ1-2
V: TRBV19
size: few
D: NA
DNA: TGTGCCAGTAGCATCTTCGCTGTGGACTATGGCTACACCTTC
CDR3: CASSIFAVDYGYTF

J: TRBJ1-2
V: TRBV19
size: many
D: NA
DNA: TGTGCCAGTAGTAACTCCCGAGGACAGCACGCTAACTATGGCTACACCTTC
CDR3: CASSNSRGQHANYGYTF

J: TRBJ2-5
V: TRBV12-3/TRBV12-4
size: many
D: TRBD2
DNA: TGTGCCAGCAGCCGCCAAGTGGGGGGGGAGACCCAGTACTTC
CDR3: CASSRQVGGETQYF

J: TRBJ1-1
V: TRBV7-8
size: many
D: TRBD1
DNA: TGTGCCAGCAGCATCTGGGGGACAGGCCGCAAGAACACTGAAGCTTTCTTT
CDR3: CASSIWGTGRKNTEAFF